The next 3 T cell receptor beta chains were all read from a single sample in a study of CD8+ T cells in alopecia areata. Extracted RNA was reverse transcribed, and the resulting cDNA served as sequencing template. The assay was immunoSEQ multiplex PCR, and TCRdb's table has in-frame clones only and misses some. The repertoire holds 75,000 to 100,000 clones, with over 40% as singletons. Sequencing was carried out using CD4+ T cells sorted from blood. These receptors were obtained from a human donor with alopecia areata.

CDR3 sequence reads: CAWSWGQDYGYTF. The DNA for the CDR3 is TGTGCCTGGAGTTGGGGACAGGACTATGGCTACACCTTC. The V call is TRBV30, the J call TRBJ1-2; TRBD1 aligns across 8 bases. This CDR3 is 13 amino acids long. Germline trimming cut 2 bases from V and 3 bases from J; bases unmatched to any gene: 2. Germline values: CDR1 GTSNPN, CDR2 SVGIG (reference sequence). Full variable domain (rest looked up from reference TRBV30 and TRBJ1-2): SQTIHQWPATLVQPVGSPLSLECTVEGTSNPNLYWYRQAAGRGLQLLFYSVGIGQISSEVPQNLSASRPQDRQFILSSKKLLLSDSGFYLCAWSWGQDYGYTFGSGTRLTVV.

In DNA, the CDR3 is TGTGCCAGCAGCCCACGGACGGTCTCTGGAAACACCATATATTTT. This codes for CASSPRTVSGNTIYF. The chain combines TRBV14 with TRBJ1-3; D not resolved. The CDR3 is made up of 15 amino acids. Per germline, CDR1 SGHDN and CDR2 FVKESK. V dropped 4 bases and J dropped 0 bases, with 10 bases sitting between them. Drawing the rest from reference TRBV14 and TRBJ1-3, the complete variable domain is EAGVTQFPSHSVIEKGQTVTLRCDPISGHDNLYWYRRVMGKEIKFLLHFVKESKQDESGMPNNRFLAERTGGTYSTLKVQPAELEDSGVYFCASSPRTVSGNTIYFGEGSWLTVV.

The rearrangement joins TRBV4-2 to TRBJ2-3; perhaps TRBD2 as D (7 bases). V was cut by 3 bases and J by 4 bases, with 17 bases left in between. Germline V gene sequence: CDR1 LGHNA, CDR2 YNFKEQ. The CDR3 consists of 16 residues. CDR3 sequence reads: CASSQGSGGSADTQYF. In DNA, the CDR3 is TGTGCCAGCAGCCAGGGGTCGGGGGGCAGTGCAGATACGCAGTATTTT.